This TCR beta chain was sequenced during a study of blood T cell repertoires in COVID-19. Study at large: The United States, Italy and Spain were the sources of the acute and convalescent COVID-19 samples.

The CDR3 consists of 17 residues. Germline V gene sequence: CDR1 PRHDT, CDR2 FYEKMQ (reference sequence). V lost 8 bases to trimming and J lost 2 bases; unmatched junction nucleotides: 11. Sequenced by immunoSEQ multiplex PCR; TCRdb stores in-frame clones only, minus some. The sample carries roughly 130,000 clones, approximately 88% recorded once. The TCR was taken from a woman aged 30 to 39 who had recovered from COVID-19. Sequencing input: peripheral blood. The rearrangement joins TRBV13 to TRBJ2-2; 10 nucleotides match TRBD2. The CDR3 loop reads CASRAIAGGRNTGELFF. The DNA for the CDR3 is TGTGCCAGCCGGGCTATAGCGGGGGGACGAAACACCGGGGAGCTGTTTTTT. The full variable domain, rest sourced from reference TRBV13 and TRBJ2-2, is AAGVIQSPRHLIKEKRETATLKCYPIPRHDTVYWYQQGPGQDPQFLISFYEKMQSDKGSIPDRFSAQQFSDYHSELNMSSLELGDSALYFCASRAIAGGRNTGELFFGEGSRLTVL.